This entry describes one TCR beta chain. Profiling relied on immunoSEQ multiplex PCR, and the TCRdb table lists in-frame clones only, not all of them. The data contain about 180,000 clones, 80% to 90% of them singletons. This sample is part of a study of blood T cell repertoires in COVID-19. Study summary: Specimens from acute and convalescent COVID-19 originated in the United States, Italy and Spain. From T cells, B-cell-depleted T cells, or PBMCs came the material, which was cDNA or gDNA.

Trimming left V 2 bases short and J 5 bases short, with 9 bases between. Germline CDR1 and CDR2: MNHNY and SVGAGI (reference sequence). The CDR3 spans 13 residues. The gene calls are TRBV6-6 and TRBJ1-2; no clear D. What was sequenced was peripheral blood. The clonotype was recovered from a human donor with active or convalescent COVID-19. The donor label of this sample is uncertain. DNA of the CDR3: TGTGCCAGCAGTTACGAATCAGATTATGGCTACACCTTC. Protein: CASSYESDYGYTF.